The source of this T cell receptor beta chain is a study of blood T cell repertoires in COVID-19. Whole-study context: Acute-phase and convalescent COVID-19 samples originated in the United States, Italy and Spain. T cells, B-cell-depleted T cells, or PBMCs provided the cDNA or gDNA that served as material.

The germline V and J ends were trimmed by 3 bases and 4 bases, with 10 bases remaining between them. CDR1 MNHEY and CDR2 SMNVEV come from the germline V gene (reference sequence). The CDR3 contains 15 residues. Assay used: immunoSEQ multiplex PCR; TCRdb lists only in-frame clones, some missing. This sample has roughly 200,000 clones, with roughly 89% found just once. Living in 24 US areas, the participants were between about 18 and 100 years of age. In assigning cohorts, the study relied on participant-reported clinical history. The sequence was collected from a woman aged 40 to 50 with acute COVID-19. The sequenced material came from PBMCs or T cells enriched from blood (not recorded which). The chain uses TRBV27 and TRBJ1-6; TRBD1 might be the D (6 bases). The CDR3 protein is CASSLGGQYNSPLHF. DNA of the CDR3: TGTGCCAGCAGTTTGGGTGGACAGTATAATTCACCCCTCCACTTT.